This T cell receptor (beta chain) was sequenced during a study of metastatic and nonmetastatic thyroid tumors. Study context: Comparison of repertoires was carried out across blood and tumor or nodule tissue from malignant and benign thyroid patients.

TCRdb re-called the PCR reads through MiXCR. Of about 20,000 clones in the sample, about a quarter were seen once. No patient had received any treatment before thyroid surgery. Findings and caveats of the study: When malignant thyroid tumors were compared with benign nodules, TCR beta diversity was reportedly significantly higher in the malignant tumors. This held in both blood and tumor samples.

Germline lookup yields CDR1 MNHNS and CDR2 SASEGT. Between the trimmed V and J ends, which lost 7 bases and 4 bases, there was a span of 19 bases. The CDR3 extends over 15 amino acids. The table lists this clone with a few counts. What it binds is not known. The sequence was collected from a female donor with papillary thyroid cancer or a benign thyroid nodule (not recorded which). Some clones in this sample may be carry-over from other donors' samples. The J gene is TRBJ1-1, the V gene TRBV6-1, with D possibly matching TRBD1 (5 bases). What was sequenced was blood. The CDR3 bases are TGTGCCAGCACCTCCGGACACAGAGGAGCCACTGAAGCTTTCTTT. Protein: CASTSGHRGATEAFF.